A single T cell receptor beta chain is shown here with its context. There is no known antigen for this receptor. The record has no base qualities; no much larger clone is one base away. This record comes from a study of blood T cell repertoires in COVID-19 (dated by TCRdb to about 2020). Regarding the research as a whole: The collaborator samples originated in the United States, Italy and Spain and spanned the acute and convalescent phases of COVID-19. The prospective study material was composed of cDNA or gDNA derived from T cells, B-cell-depleted T cells, or PBMCs. The dataset comprised deeply sampled blood TCRbeta repertoires from subjects exposed to, actively infected with, or recovered from COVID-19. The repertoires were released in a freely available public database intended as a resource for research on the immune response to SARS-CoV-2. Samples came from the ongoing ImmuneRACE study (first 160 participants) plus 1,254 subjects from 6 global collaborators. A de-identified subject ID, COVID-19 status, age in years and sex were almost always included in the sample metadata. Where available, HLA class I and class II types were obtained from metadata supplied by the sample provider rather than from assay-based typing. On the study overall, not on this receptor specifically: The quantity of clinical and demographic metadata differed by source and by participant and was supplied without curation.

The immunoSEQ Assay, a bias-controlled multiplex PCR, was used to amplify TCRbeta CDR3 regions from genomic DNA. On the authors' methods: The number of nucleated cells in each sample was estimated by amplification of reference gene primers within the assay. To quantify the absolute abundance of each unique TCRbeta CDR3 rearrangement, sequence reads were collapsed and filtered. For each sample, productive Simpson clonality was calculated by taking the square root of Simpson's diversity index across productive rearrangements. TCRdb's version of the immuneACCESS table is confined to in-frame rearrangements and falls short of the full clone set. An unresolved V gene accounts for under half of the shortfall where checked; the remainder is of unknown origin. D and trimming were read from the DNA, whereas the V and J calls and clone size are those reported in that table. The sample table lists 70,000 to 80,000 clones, about 83% of them with a count of one. Of the sample, 40% to 45% is held by the ten largest clones.

The CDR3 starts with the cysteine, ends with the phenylalanine, and has 14 residues. Only CDR3 DNA is held: 42 bases, read in frame from base 1. V was cut back by 4 bases and J by 6 bases, leaving a gap of 14 bases between them. From the germline V gene, CDR1 is SGHTS and CDR2 is YDEGEE. Collaborating institutions collected whole blood in K2EDTA tubes following their own protocols. For TCRbeta analysis, collaborators shipped samples as frozen whole blood, isolated PBMCs, or DNA extracted from either of those sample types. This receptor was identified in a man older than 75 with acute or convalescent COVID-19. Material: peripheral blood. Recombination joined TRBV5-8 with TRBJ1-5; the D gene assignment is ambiguous. The DNA is as follows: TGTGCCAGCAGCCTAGGACGGGCGGGTCAGCCCCAGCATTTT. Translated, this is CASSLGRAGQPQHF. Outside the CDR3, residues come from the reference TRBV5-8 and TRBJ1-5 proteins, so the full variable domain is: EAGVTQSPTHLIKTRGQQATLRCSPISGHTSVYWYQQALGLGLQFLLWYDEGEERNRGNFPPRFSGRQFPNYSSELNVNALELEDSALYLCASSLGRAGQPQHFGDGTRLSIL.